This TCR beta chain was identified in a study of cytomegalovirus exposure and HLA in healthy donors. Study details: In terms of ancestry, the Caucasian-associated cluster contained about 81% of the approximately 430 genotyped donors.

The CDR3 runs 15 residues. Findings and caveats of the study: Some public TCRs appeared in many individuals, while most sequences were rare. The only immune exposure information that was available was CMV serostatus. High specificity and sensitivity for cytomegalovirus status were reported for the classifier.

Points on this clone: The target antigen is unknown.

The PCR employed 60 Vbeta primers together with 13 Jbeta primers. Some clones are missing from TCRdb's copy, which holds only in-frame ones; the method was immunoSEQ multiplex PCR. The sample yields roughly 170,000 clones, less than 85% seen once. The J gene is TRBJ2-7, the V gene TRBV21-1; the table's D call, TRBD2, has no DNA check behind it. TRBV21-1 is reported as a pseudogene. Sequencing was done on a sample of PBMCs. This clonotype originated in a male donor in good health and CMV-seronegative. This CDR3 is CASSLWGGRGYEQYF. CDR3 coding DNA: TGTGCCAGCAGCCTGTGGGGGGGCCGAGGCTACGAGCAGTACTTC.